Listed below are T cell receptor beta chains from one sample, sequenced in a study of T cell responses to AZD1222 COVID-19 vaccine. Sequencing used immunoSEQ multiplex PCR; TCRdb keeps in-frame clones, though not all of them. Of some 120,000 clones listed, roughly 93% are singletons. The material sequenced was peripheral blood, taken 28 days after the second AZD1222 dose. The receptor source for this set is an adult who received the AZD1222 COVID-19 vaccine. Both conserved end residues are part of each CDR3. D genes are given only for firm matches. Only some rows state a clone size, as once, few, many or a class for expanded clones.

>TRBD2|TRBJ2-3|TRBV6-4|15|.
TGTGCCAGCAGTGACGGGACTAGCGGGACAGATACGCAGTATTTT
CASSDGTSGTDTQYF
>TRBD1|TRBJ2-7|TRBV4-2|14|.
TGTGCCAGCAGCTCGGACAGGCAGAACTACGAGCAGTACTTC
CASSSDRQNYEQYF
>TRBD2|TRBJ2-3|TRBV5-4|16|.
TGTGCCAGCAGACTGGGGGCGGGAGGGCCGACAGATACGCAGTATTTT
CASRLGAGGPTDTQYF
>TRBD1|TRBJ2-7|TRBV5-6|16|.
TGTGCCAGCAGCCAGCGACAGGGGGAAATCCTTTCCGAGCAGTACTTC
CASSQRQGEILSEQYF
>.|TRBJ1-2|TRBV15|14|.
TGTGCCACCAGCAGAGCGACAGTTAACTATGGCTACACCTTC
CATSRATVNYGYTF
>.|TRBJ2-5|TRBV21-1|14|.
TGTGCCAGCTCCCCGGGACAAACTGGGGAGACCCAGTACTTC
CASSPGQTGETQYF
>.|TRBJ2-7|TRBV28|14|.
TGTGCCAGCGCCGTTGAGGTCGGTAGGTACGAGCAGTACTTC
CASAVEVGRYEQYF
>TRBD2|TRBJ2-3|TRBV29-1|15|.
TGCAGCGTTCTCGGACTAGCGGGACCCACAGATACGCAGTATTTT
CSVLGLAGPTDTQYF
>.|TRBJ2-6|TRBV11-2|18|.
TGTGCCAGCAGCTTAGATCACGACAGCGGCTCTGGGGCCAACGTCCTGACTTTC
CASSLDHDSGSGANVLTF
>.|TRBJ2-1|TRBV5-4|14|.
TGTGCCAGCAGCTTCCGGACTACCTACAATGAGCAGTTCTTC
CASSFRTTYNEQFF
>TRBD2|TRBJ2-7|TRBV2|14|.
TGTGCCAGCAGTCCTACTAGCGGGAGGGCCAGGCAGTACTTC
CASSPTSGRARQYF
>TRBD2|TRBJ2-3|TRBV3-1/TRBV3-2|15|.
TGTGCCAGCAGCCAAGATACCGGGACTAGGGATACGCAGTATTTT
CASSQDTGTRDTQYF
>.|TRBJ1-5|TRBV29-1|12|.
TGCAGCGTGGGGGAAGGGATTCAGCCCCAGCATTTT
CSVGEGIQPQHF
>.|TRBJ1-3|TRBV28|14|.
TGTGCCAGCAGAGGCAAGAGCTCTGGAAACACCATATATTTT
CASRGKSSGNTIYF
>.|TRBJ2-2|TRBV29-1|15|few
TGCAGCGTTGAAGACGGAGGGTCCCACACCGGGGAGCTGTTTTTT
CSVEDGGSHTGELFF
>TRBD2|TRBJ2-7|TRBV14|16|once
TGTGCCAGCAGCCAAGATGGGCTAGCGGGCTCCTACGAGCAGTACTTC
CASSQDGLAGSYEQYF
>.|TRBJ1-5|TRBV4-1|16|few
TGCGCCAGCAGCAATAATAAAGGCGGTAGCAATCAGCCCCAGCATTTT
CASSNNKGGSNQPQHF
>.|TRBJ1-2|TRBV5-4|16|.
TGTGCCAGCAGCTCCAAGGGCGGGGGCGCGAACTATGGCTACACCTTC
CASSSKGGGANYGYTF
>TRBD2|TRBJ2-1|TRBV7-6|16|.
TGTGCCAGCAGTCCCGGTAGCGGGAGCTCCTACAATGAGCAGTTCTTC
CASSPGSGSSYNEQFF
>.|TRBJ2-1|TRBV5-1|18|.
TGCGCCAGCAGCTTCGGGGGTAGCACGGCAGGGCCATACAATGAGCAGTTCTTC
CASSFGGSTAGPYNEQFF
>.|TRBJ1-2|TRBV9|14|.
TGTGCCAGCAGCGTGGGGACATCCGTCTATGGCTACACCTTC
CASSVGTSVYGYTF
>.|TRBJ2-7|TRBV3-1/TRBV3-2|15|.
TGTGCCAGCAGCCAAGGTGAGGGAGTGGGTCACGAGCAGTACTTC
CASSQGEGVGHEQYF
>.|TRBJ2-7|TRBV2|13|.
TGTGCCACGAAGGGGGGAGTTGGGTACGAGCAGTACTTC
CATKGGVGYEQYF
>.|TRBJ1-5|TRBV27|15|.
TGTGCCAGCAGTTTAGGGTGGGGTAGCAATCAGCCCCAGCATTTT
CASSLGWGSNQPQHF
>TRBD1|TRBJ2-1|TRBV4-2|16|.
TGTGCCAGCAGCCAGATAGGACAGGGGGCGTACAATGAGCAGTTCTTC
CASSQIGQGAYNEQFF
>.|TRBJ1-6|TRBV20-1|10|.
TGCAGTGTCGGTCATTCACCCCTCCACTTT
CSVGHSPLHF
>TRBD1|TRBJ1-3|TRBV3-1/TRBV3-2|15|.
TGTGCCAGCAGCCCTTGGACAGGCTCTGGAAACACCATATATTTT
CASSPWTGSGNTIYF
>.|TRBJ2-1|TRBV28|16|.
TGTGCCAGCAGTTTCCACCCGGGGAGCTCCTACAATGAGCAGTTCTTC
CASSFHPGSSYNEQFF
>.|TRBJ1-1|TRBV5-6|18|.
TGTGCCAGCAGCTTGGGCGGTGGCGGGGTGAGGAAGAACACTGAAGCTTTCTTT
CASSLGGGGVRKNTEAFF
>TRBD1|TRBJ2-1|TRBV5-1|16|.
TGCGCCAGCAGCATTCACCGGGACAGCGCCAACAATGAGCAGTTCTTC
CASSIHRDSANNEQFF
>.|TRBJ2-7|TRBV28|15|.
TGTGCCAGCAGTTTCGAGGGAGAGGGCCCCTACGAGCAGTACTTC
CASSFEGEGPYEQYF
>.|TRBJ1-4|TRBV28|16|.
TGTGCCAGCAGTTTGGGAGAGGTGGCAGGGGTTGAAAAACTGTTTTTT
CASSLGEVAGVEKLFF
>TRBD1|TRBJ2-7|TRBV18|14|.
TGTGCCAGCTCGGTGGGGCAGGGGGCGCGGGAGCAGTACTTC
CASSVGQGAREQYF
>.|TRBJ2-3|TRBV28|14|once
TGTGCCAGCAGTCCCTCCTCTAGTTTGGATACGCAGTATTTT
CASSPSSSLDTQYF
>.|TRBJ1-2|TRBV7-9|16|few
TGTGCCAGCAGAACTACCGGGACACAGAAAGGTTTTGGCTACACCTTC
CASRTTGTQKGFGYTF
>.|TRBJ1-2|TRBV12-2|19|.
TGTGCAAGTCGCTTAGCCCTGACTCCGAGGAGGAGCTCCTTCTATGGCTACACCTTC
CASRLALTPRRSSFYGYTF
>.|TRBJ1-1|TRBV19|14|.
TGTGCCAGTAGTAAAGTGGGGCACGGGACTGAAGCTTTCTTT
CASSKVGHGTEAFF
>.|TRBJ2-3|TRBV5-1|15|.
TGCGCCAGCAGCCTCGACGAGGGGAGCACAGATACGCAGTATTTT
CASSLDEGSTDTQYF
>.|TRBJ2-6|TRBV6-1|15|.
TGTGCCAGCAGCGAAGGGACTTCTGGGGCCAACGTCCTGACTTTC
CASSEGTSGANVLTF
>TRBD2|TRBJ2-1|TRBV19|16|few
TGTGCCAGTAGTATTCGAGGGACTAGCGACTACAATGAGCAGTTCTTC
CASSIRGTSDYNEQFF
>.|TRBJ2-2|TRBV7-3|17|.
TGTGCCAGCAGCTTACCTAGCCCAAGGGGAAGGGGCGGGGAGCTGTTTTTT
CASSLPSPRGRGGELFF
>TRBD1|TRBJ1-5|TRBV10-2|16|.
TGCACCAGCAGTGATGGTCGACAGGGCAGGAATCAGCCCCAGCATTTT
CTSSDGRQGRNQPQHF
>TRBD1|TRBJ1-2|TRBV5-4|17|.
TGTGCCAGCAGCTTGCACTTCGGACAGGGGGCTAACTATGGCTACACCTTC
CASSLHFGQGANYGYTF
>TRBD1|TRBJ2-7|TRBV29-1|12|.
TGCAGCGTCGGACAGGGGGCCTACGAGCAGTACTTC
CSVGQGAYEQYF
>.|TRBJ2-3|TRBV20-1|11|.
TGCAGTGCTAACAGAGGAGATACGCAGTATTTT
CSANRGDTQYF